This entry concerns a single T cell receptor (beta chain). CDR1 is SGHTS, CDR2 YDEGEE, per germline. V shed 9 bases, J shed 2 bases, and the junction held 10 bases outside the gene matches. The CDR3 is made up of 15 amino acids. Using immunoSEQ multiplex PCR, the repertoire was profiled, and TCRdb retains in-frame clones only, with some absent. Here the sample spans roughly 200,000 clones, around 94% being singletons. These data come from a study of control samples from healthy donors and cancer patients. The TCR was taken from a man aged 50-60 years in good health. V and J are TRBV5-8 and TRBJ2-1, with 8 bases matching TRBD2. Source material: blood. The CDR3 region is CAKEGRGVAYNEQFF. CDR3 bases: TGTGCCAAGGAGGGGCGGGGGGTCGCCTACAATGAGCAGTTCTTC.